Listed here are 10 T cell receptor beta chains from one sample, sequenced in a study of shared clonotypes between healthy human individuals. Produced via immunoSEQ multiplex PCR; TCRdb's table is partial and in-frame only. The data show roughly 110,000 clones, around 68% seen once. Sequencing was performed on memory CD8+ T cells sorted from blood. Subset reported: CD45RO+ cells pooled with CCR7-negative TemRA cells. The receptor source for this set is a woman between 25 and 40 years old in good health.

The chain is built from TRBV29-1 and TRBJ1-2; D not resolved. This CDR3 comprises 11 residues. CDR1 SQVTM and CDR2 ANQGSEA come from the germline V gene. V gave up 2 bases and J gave up 5 bases, with 6 bases separating them. DNA for the CDR3: TGCAGCGTTGAAACTGCTTATGGCTACACCTTC. Translation gives CSVETAYGYTF.

The chain uses TRBV19 and TRBJ2-1, with 7 positions matching TRBD1. V dropped 3 bases and J dropped 4; count of bases not matched to a gene: 6. This CDR3 comprises 15 residues. Germline lookup yields CDR1 LNHDA and CDR2 SQIVND (reference sequence). DNA of the CDR3: TGTGCCAGTAGTATCTTGACAGGGTATTACAATGAGCAGTTCTTC. Protein sequence: CASSILTGYYNEQFF.

The chain couples TRBV7-8 to TRBJ1-1, with no clear D. This CDR3 is 13 amino acids long. Germline CDR1 is SGHVS and CDR2 is FQNEAQ. Trimming removed 5 bases from V and 11 bases from J, with 18 bases in between. Here the CDR3 DNA reads TGTGCCAGCAGCCCCCCGTCGTCGTCGGGGGCTTTCTTT. Translation: CASSPPSSSGAFF. Combining the CDR3 with reference TRBV7-8 and TRBJ1-1 gives the whole variable domain GAGVSQSPRYKVAKRGQDVALRCDPISGHVSLFWYQQALGQGPEFLTYFQNEAQLDKSGLPSDRFFAERPEGSVSTLKIQRTQQEDSAVYLCASSPPSSSGAFFGQGTRLTVV.

The chain links TRBV6-1 to TRBJ1-1; D uncertain. The CDR3 sequence is 15 residues long. V dropped 1 base and J dropped 1 base, with 10 bases sitting between them. Germline assignment: CDR1 MNHNS and CDR2 SASEGT. The DNA for the CDR3 is TGTGCCAGCAGTGAAGGGCGAGATTCGAACACTGAAGCTTTCTTT. Translation gives CASSEGRDSNTEAFF.

This sequence joins TRBV7-8 and TRBJ2-7; 7 bases line up with TRBD2. The V gene's germline CDR1 is SGHVS and CDR2 FQNEAQ. There are 16 residues in the CDR3. V gave up 4 bases and J gave up 0 bases; unmatched junction bases: 9. The CDR3 reads CASSSQASGNSYEQYF. The CDR3 DNA reads TGTGCCAGCAGCTCCCAGGCTAGCGGAAACTCCTACGAGCAGTACTTC.

This clone was found many times. The chain has TRBV10-3 and TRBJ2-2; TRBD2 matches at 8 bases. Germline V gene sequence: CDR1 ENHRY, CDR2 SYGVKD. Unmatched junction bases numbered 20, after V lost 0 bases and J lost 5 bases. CDR3 size: 21 residues. The chain's CDR3 is CAISESELGYSAGGDTGELFF. CDR3 bases: TGTGCCATCAGTGAGTCGGAATTGGGTTATAGCGCGGGAGGAGATACCGGGGAGCTGTTTTTT.

The chain joins TRBV6-1 to TRBJ2-1, with D perhaps matching TRBD2 (5 bases). V lost 2 bases, J lost 0 bases, and 8 bases lay in between. In germline, CDR1 is MNHNS, CDR2 SASEGT. CDR3 length: 15 residues. The CDR3 DNA reads TGTGCCAGCAGTGAACTAGGGAGCTCCTACAATGAGCAGTTCTTC. Its protein product is CASSELGSSYNEQFF.

V usage is TRBV28 and J usage is TRBJ2-5; weak D call: TRBD1 (5 bases). The end of the DNA aligns better with TRBJ2-7, so the J call may be wrong. CDR3 length: 14 amino acids. Germline lookup yields CDR1 MDHEN and CDR2 SYDVKM. CDR3 residues: CASSVVSGIYEQYF. The CDR3 coding sequence is TGTGCCAGCAGCGTCGTATCAGGGATTTACGAGCAGTACTTC.

The rearrangement links TRBV11-2 to TRBJ2-7, with D unclear. The CDR3 has 15 amino acids. The germline V gene has CDR1 SGHAT and CDR2 FQNNGV. V lost 1 base, J lost 2 bases, and 12 bases lay in between. The CDR3 here is CASSLASTVTYEQYF. CDR3 DNA sequence: TGTGCCAGCAGCTTAGCTTCAACAGTTACCTACGAGCAGTACTTC.

The rearrangement uses TRBV11-2 and TRBJ1-4, with D uncertain. This CDR3 has 16 residues. Germline CDR1 SGHAT, CDR2 FQNNGV. V lost 5 bases and J 5 bases, leaving 18 bases between the germline ends. CDR3 DNA: TGTGCCAGCAGCGCCCAGACTCGCCGCACAAATGAAAAACTGTTTTTT. Translation: CASSAQTRRTNEKLFF.